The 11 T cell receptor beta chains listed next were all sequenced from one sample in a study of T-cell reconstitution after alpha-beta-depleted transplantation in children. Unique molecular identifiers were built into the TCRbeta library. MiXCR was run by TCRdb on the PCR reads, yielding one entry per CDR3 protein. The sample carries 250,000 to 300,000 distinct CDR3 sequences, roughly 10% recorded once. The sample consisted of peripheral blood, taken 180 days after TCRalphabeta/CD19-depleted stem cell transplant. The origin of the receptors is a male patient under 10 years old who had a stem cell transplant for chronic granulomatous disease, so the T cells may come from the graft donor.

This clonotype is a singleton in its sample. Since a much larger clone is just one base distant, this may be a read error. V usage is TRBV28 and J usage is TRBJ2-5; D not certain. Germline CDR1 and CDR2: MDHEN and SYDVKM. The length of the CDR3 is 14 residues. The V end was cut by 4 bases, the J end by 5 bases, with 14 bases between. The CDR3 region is CASSSIRSRETQYF. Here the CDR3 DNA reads TGTGCCAGCAGTTCCATCAGGAGTCGTGAGACCCAGTACTTC.

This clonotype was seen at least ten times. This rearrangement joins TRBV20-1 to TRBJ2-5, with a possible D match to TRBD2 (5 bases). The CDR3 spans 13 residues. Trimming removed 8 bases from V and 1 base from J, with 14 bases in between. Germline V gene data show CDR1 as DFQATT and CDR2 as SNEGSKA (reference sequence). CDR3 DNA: TGCAGTTCGCACGGGGTGGGCCAAGAGACCCAGTACTTC. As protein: CSSHGVGQETQYF.

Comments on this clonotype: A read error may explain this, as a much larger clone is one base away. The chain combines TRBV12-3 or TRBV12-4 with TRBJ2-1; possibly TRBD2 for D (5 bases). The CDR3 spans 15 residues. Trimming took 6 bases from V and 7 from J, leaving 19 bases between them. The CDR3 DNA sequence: TGTGCCAGCAGCTTTCGACTAACCCCTCCTAATGAGCAGTTCTTC. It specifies CASSFRLTPPNEQFF.

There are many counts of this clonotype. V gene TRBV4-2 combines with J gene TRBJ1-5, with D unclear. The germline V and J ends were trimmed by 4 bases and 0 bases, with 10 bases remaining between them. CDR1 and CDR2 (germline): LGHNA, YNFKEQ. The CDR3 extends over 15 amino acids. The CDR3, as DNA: TGTGCCAGCAGCCCCGAAGGAGTTAGCAATCAGCCCCAGCATTTT. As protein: CASSPEGVSNQPQHF.

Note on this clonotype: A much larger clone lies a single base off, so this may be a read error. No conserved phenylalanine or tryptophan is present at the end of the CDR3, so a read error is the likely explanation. CDR3: CASQGLETQYY. The DNA for the CDR3 is TGTGCCTCCCAGGGTTTGGAGACCCAGTACTAC. The gene calls are TRBV7-8 and TRBJ2-5, with D possibly TRBD1 on 5 matching bases. Deletions cut 11 bases from V and 5 bases from J, with 12 bases between. The germline V gene has CDR1 SGHVS and CDR2 FQNEAQ. There are 11 residues in the CDR3.

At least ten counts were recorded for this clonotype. CDR3 nucleotides: TGTGCCAGCAGGGACCAGGGGGCCCAAGAGACCCAGTACTTC. This translates into CASRDQGAQETQYF. The chain has TRBV12-3 or TRBV12-4 and TRBJ2-5, with TRBD1 identical over 8 bases. The J segment lost 1 base and the V segment lost 6 bases, leaving 4 bases of the junction unmatched. This CDR3 comprises 14 residues.

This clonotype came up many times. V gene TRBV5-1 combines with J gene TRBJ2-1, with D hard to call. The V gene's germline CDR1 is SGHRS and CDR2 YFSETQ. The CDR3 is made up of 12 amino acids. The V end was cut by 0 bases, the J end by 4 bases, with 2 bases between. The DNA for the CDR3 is TGCGCCAGCAGCTTGGATTACAATGAGCAGTTCTTC. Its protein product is CASSLDYNEQFF.

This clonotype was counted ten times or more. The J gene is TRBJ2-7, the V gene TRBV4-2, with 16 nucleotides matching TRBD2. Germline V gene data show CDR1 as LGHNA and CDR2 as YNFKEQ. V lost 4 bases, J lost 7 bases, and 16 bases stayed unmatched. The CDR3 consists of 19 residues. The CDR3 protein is CASSPGLAGGATLLGEQYF. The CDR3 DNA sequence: TGTGCCAGCAGCCCGGGACTAGCGGGGGGGGCAACACTGTTGGGGGAGCAGTACTTC.

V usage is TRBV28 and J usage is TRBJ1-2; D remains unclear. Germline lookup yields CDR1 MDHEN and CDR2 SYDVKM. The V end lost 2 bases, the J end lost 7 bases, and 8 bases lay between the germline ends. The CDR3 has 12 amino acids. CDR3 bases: TGTGCCAGCAGTTTACCCGGGAGTGGCTACACCTTC. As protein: CASSLPGSGYTF.

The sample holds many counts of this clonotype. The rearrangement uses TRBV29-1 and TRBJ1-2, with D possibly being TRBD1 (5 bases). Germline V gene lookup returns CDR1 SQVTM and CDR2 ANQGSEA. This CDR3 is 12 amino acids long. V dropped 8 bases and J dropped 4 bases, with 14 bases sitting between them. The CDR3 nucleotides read TGCAGCAGTCGGGACGGTGTCTATGGCTACACCTTC. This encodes CSSRDGVYGYTF.

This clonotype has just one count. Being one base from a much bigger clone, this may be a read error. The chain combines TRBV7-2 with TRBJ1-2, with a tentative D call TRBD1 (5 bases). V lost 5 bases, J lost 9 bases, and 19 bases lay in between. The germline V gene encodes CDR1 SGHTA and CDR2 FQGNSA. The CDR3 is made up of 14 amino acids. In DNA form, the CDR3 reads TGTGCCAGCAGCCGAAAAGGAACTCCAGGGAGCTACACCTTC. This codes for CASSRKGTPGSYTF.